The clone carrying this T cell receptor beta chain was detected ten times or more. The sample belongs to a study of Graves' ophthalmopathy and Graves' hyperthyroidism. Study-level background: Peripheral blood samples were taken at initial diagnosis, before any treatment.

RNA transcripts were the template, and TCR beta CDR3 regions were amplified from them. The first round was an RT-PCR with HTBI primers, and the second round was a multiplex PCR. TCRdb processed the multiplex PCR reads anew with MiXCR; each CDR3 protein has one entry. The data hold 300,000 to 350,000 distinct CDR3 sequences, with 15% to 20% observed a single time. The germline V gene encodes CDR1 SNHLY and CDR2 FYNNEI. The CDR3 contains 18 residues. V lost 2 bases and J lost 0; bases outside the gene matches: 8. Where ophthalmopathy was present, donors had moderate-to-severe activity, CAS ≥3, NOSPECS ≥4 and duration under 3 months. The authors diagnosed from clinical symptoms, serum thyroxine, TRAb, thyroid ultrasound and orbital computed tomography.

The J gene is TRBJ1-5, the V gene TRBV2; 9 nucleotides line up with TRBD1. What was sequenced was peripheral blood. The sequence was obtained from an adult man with Graves' ophthalmopathy. CDR3 nucleotide sequence: TGTGCCAGCAGTGAACACCGGGACAGGGAGTATAGCAATCAGCCCCAGCATTTT. It encodes CASSEHRDREYSNQPQHF.